This T cell receptor beta chain came from a study of T cells in Graves' hyperthyroidism and ophthalmopathy. Study findings and constraints: A 13 V-J signature model discriminated ophthalmopathy versus stable hyperthyroidism.

Researchers amplified the TCR beta CDR3 regions from RNA transcripts. Carried out on the TCR CDR3, a first-round RT-PCR used the HTBI primer set. TCRdb re-analysed the multiplex PCR reads in MiXCR, keeping a single row per CDR3 protein. The table has over 550,000 distinct CDR3 sequences, around 15% seen once. Comment on this clonotype: The antigen is not known.

The sequence came from a woman aged 18 to 35 with Graves' hyperthyroidism. Sequencing was performed on blood.

The CDR3 DNA sequence: TGTGCCAGCAGCTTAAGTCCGCCCGAGCAGTACTTC. Encoded protein: CASSLSPPEQYF. V gene TRBV11-2 combines with J gene TRBJ2-7; D ambiguous. The CDR3 covers 12 residues. The germline V gene encodes CDR1 SGHAT and CDR2 FQNNGV. V was trimmed by 2 bases and J by 6 bases, leaving 8 bases between them.